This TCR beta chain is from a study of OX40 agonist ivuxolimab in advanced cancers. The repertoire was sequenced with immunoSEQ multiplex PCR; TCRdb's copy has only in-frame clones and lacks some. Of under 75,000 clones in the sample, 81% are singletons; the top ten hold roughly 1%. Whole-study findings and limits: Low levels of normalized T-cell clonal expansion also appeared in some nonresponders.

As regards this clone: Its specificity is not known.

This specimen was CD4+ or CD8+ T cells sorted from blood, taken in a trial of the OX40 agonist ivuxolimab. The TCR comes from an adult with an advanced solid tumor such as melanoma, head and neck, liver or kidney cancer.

The CDR3 nucleotides are TGTGCCAGCAGTTACGGACAGAGTTGGACACGTGCTTTCTTT. Translating it yields CASSYGQSWTRAFF. The rearrangement links TRBV6-5 to TRBJ1-1; D may be TRBD1 (6 bases). V was pared by 2 bases and J by 11 bases, with 18 bases between. Germline CDR1 MNHEY, CDR2 SVGAGI. The length of the CDR3 is 14 residues.